These 14 T cell receptor beta chains were sequenced from one sample in a study of blood T cell repertoires in COVID-19. Sequencing used immunoSEQ multiplex PCR; TCRdb keeps in-frame clones, though not all of them. Here the sample spans more than 200,000 clones, approximately 81% being singletons. Sequencing was performed on peripheral blood. Every receptor here comes from a woman older than 75 with acute or convalescent COVID-19.

The chain is built from TRBV18 and TRBJ2-3, with D maybe TRBD1 (6 bases). Trimming shortened V by 3 bases and J by 2 bases, and 9 bases separated the two germline ends. Germline-derived CDR1 and CDR2 are KGHSH and LQKENI. The CDR3 runs to 14 residues. In DNA form, the CDR3 reads TGTGCCAGCTCACCTACAGGGAACACAGATACGCAGTATTTT. Its protein product is CASSPTGNTDTQYF. Supplemented by reference TRBV18 and TRBJ2-3, the full variable domain reads NAGVMQNPRHLVRRRGQEARLRCSPMKGHSHVYWYRQLPEEGLKFMVYLQKENIIDESGMPKERFSAEFPKEGPSILRIQQVVRGDSAAYFCASSPTGNTDTQYFGPGTRLTVL.

The rearrangement joins TRBV2 to TRBJ1-1; 7 bases fit TRBD1. V shed 6 bases and J 3 bases; nucleotides not matched to a gene: 10. Looked up from germline, CDR1 is SNHLY and CDR2 is FYNNEI. The CDR3 is made up of 15 amino acids. CDR3 sequence reads: CASRLQGQHYTEAFF. In DNA form, the CDR3 reads TGTGCCAGCAGGCTCCAGGGACAGCACTACACTGAAGCTTTCTTT.

This clone has only one observation. V and J are TRBV19 and TRBJ2-1; 10 bases fit TRBD1. The CDR3 has 16 residues. CDR1 LNHDA and CDR2 SQIVND come from the germline V gene (reference sequence). The J segment lost 7 bases and the V segment lost 4 bases, leaving 10 bases of the junction unmatched. In DNA, the CDR3 is TGTGCCAGTAGTAAGGGGGGACAGGGGATTGGGAATGAGCAGTTCTTC. This codes for CASSKGGQGIGNEQFF.

The CDR3 nucleotides read TGTGCCAGCAGCCCATCCGGACTAGCGGGAGGGAACAATGAGCAGTTCTTC. It codes for CASSPSGLAGGNNEQFF. J is TRBJ2-1 and V is TRBV3-1 (or the pseudogene TRBV3-2); 15 bases fit TRBD2. Germline CDR1 is LGHDT and CDR2 is YNNKEL (reference sequence). CDR3 size: 17 residues. The V gene end was trimmed by 4 bases and the J gene end by 5 bases; junction bases not matched to a gene: 6.

This chain links TRBV5-1 with TRBJ2-3, with D possibly TRBD2 on 6 matching bases. The length of the CDR3 is 16 residues. V was trimmed by 0 bases and J by 2 bases, leaving 13 bases between them. Germline values: CDR1 SGHRS, CDR2 YFSETQ. CDR3 residues: CASSLEGQRATDTQYF. The CDR3 DNA reads as TGCGCCAGCAGCTTGGAGGGGCAGCGGGCCACAGATACGCAGTATTTT.

The chain employs TRBV6-6 and TRBJ1-6; D possibly corresponds to TRBD1 (5 bases). CDR1 is MNHNY, CDR2 SVGAGI, per germline (reference sequence). This CDR3 has 14 amino acids. V shed 7 bases and J shed 10 bases, with 17 bases lying between them. CDR3 nucleotides: TGTGCCAGCATGGTGGAGGGGTTCGGATCACCCCTCCACTTT. As protein: CASMVEGFGSPLHF.

CDR3 DNA sequence: TGTGCCAGCAGCCCGGCTGGGGGCCAGACCCAGCATTTT. It encodes CASSPAGGQTQHF. The chain recombines TRBV6-5 with TRBJ1-5; weak D call: TRBD1 (6 bases). There are 13 residues in the CDR3. Germline CDR1 reads MNHEY; CDR2 reads SVGAGI. V shed 6 bases and J shed 11 bases, with 17 bases lying between them.

The chain is built from TRBV27 and TRBJ2-3, with a tentative D call TRBD2 (6 bases). The CDR3 sequence is 14 residues long. From germline, CDR1 is MNHEY and CDR2 SMNVEV (reference sequence). V lost 6 bases and J 0 bases, leaving 10 bases between the germline ends. The CDR3 DNA sequence: TGTGCCAGCAGGATTAGCGGTAGCACAGATACGCAGTATTTT. It yields the protein CASRISGSTDTQYF.

The chain recombines TRBV27 with TRBJ1-2; TRBD1 might be the D (6 bases). The CDR3 has 15 amino acids. V lost 6 bases to trimming and J lost 5 bases, with 19 bases between them. Germline loops: CDR1 MNHEY, CDR2 SMNVEV (reference sequence). CDR3 DNA sequence: TGTGCCAGCAGCAGAGGGGGTACAGGGAGATATGGCTACACCTTC. Encoded protein: CASSRGGTGRYGYTF.

The chain uses TRBV5-4 and TRBJ2-1, with TRBD2 matching over 8 bases. V lost 4 bases to trimming and J lost 4 bases; unmatched junction nucleotides: 7. The CDR3 spans 15 residues. The germline CDR1 and CDR2 sequences are SGHNT and YYREEE (reference sequence). The CDR3, as DNA: TGTGCCAGCAGCCTAGGGACTAGGTCGTACAATGAGCAGTTCTTC. It codes for CASSLGTRSYNEQFF.

CDR3 nucleotides: TGTGCCAGTAAAACAGTAGGCGAGCAGTTCTTC. Translation gives CASKTVGEQFF. The genes are TRBV6-5 and TRBJ2-1, with no clear D. This CDR3 spans 11 amino acids. The V gene lost 9 bases and the J gene lost 10 bases, with 13 bases spanning the gap. Per germline, CDR1 MNHEY and CDR2 SVGAGI.

This clone was seen only a few times. The chain employs TRBV29-1 and TRBJ1-1, with 7 bases identical to TRBD1. The CDR3 spans 15 residues. Per germline, CDR1 SQVTM and CDR2 ANQGSEA. V lost 1 base to trimming and J lost 4 bases; unmatched junction nucleotides: 9. Written as DNA, the CDR3 is TGCAGCGTTGAAGGGGCAGGGGGTGGTGGCACTGAAGCTTTCTTT. This encodes CSVEGAGGGGTEAFF.

The chain is built from TRBV11-3 and TRBJ2-6; D unresolved. The germline gives CDR1 SGHNT, CDR2 YENEEA. Trimming shortened V by 5 bases and J by 0 bases, and 2 bases separated the two germline ends. The length of the CDR3 is 13 residues. The CDR3 nucleotides read TGTGCCAGCAGCCTCTCTGGGGCCAACGTCCTGACTTTC. It yields the protein CASSLSGANVLTF.

This chain links TRBV5-1 with TRBJ2-5; 7 positions agree with TRBD2. V gave up 8 bases and J gave up 5 bases; unmatched junction bases: 15. Germline V gives CDR1 SGHRS, CDR2 YFSETQ. This CDR3 spans 15 amino acids. The CDR3 DNA reads TGCGCCAGTATCCCCCTCGGACTAGTCGGGGAGACCCAGTACTTC. It encodes CASIPLGLVGETQYF.